The 22 T cell receptor beta chains below all came from one sample that was sequenced in a study of blood T cell repertoires in COVID-19. Repertoires were generated with immunoSEQ multiplex PCR, while TCRdb's copy carries only in-frame clones and drops some. The top ten hold 1.9% of the sample, which has approximately 280,000 clones, 89% seen once. Sequenced input: PBMCs or T cells enriched from blood (not recorded which). These receptor sequences come from a woman aged 60 to 75 who had recovered from COVID-19.

The gene calls are TRBV9 and TRBJ2-1; TRBD1 aligns across 8 bases. From germline, CDR1 is SGDLS and CDR2 YYNGEE. V lost 3 bases, J lost 7 bases, and 15 bases stayed unmatched. This CDR3 has 17 residues. The CDR3 loop reads CASSAFLDRGFLNEQFF. Here the CDR3 DNA reads TGTGCCAGCAGCGCGTTTCTCGACAGGGGATTCTTAAATGAGCAGTTCTTC.

The V gene is TRBV27, the J gene TRBJ1-4; 10 bases line up with TRBD1. J lost 7 bases, V lost 8 bases, and 7 bases had no gene match. Germline V gene data show CDR1 as MNHEY and CDR2 as SMNVEV (reference sequence). There are 14 residues in the CDR3. The CDR3 loop reads CASARQGAGEKLFF. DNA for the CDR3: TGTGCCAGCGCCCGACAGGGGGCTGGTGAAAAACTGTTTTTT.

V is TRBV7-2 and J is TRBJ2-1; weak D call: TRBD2 (6 bases). V gave up 1 base and J gave up 3 bases, with 10 bases separating them. The CDR3 has 15 residues. Per germline, CDR1 SGHTA and CDR2 FQGNSA. For the CDR3, the DNA is TGTGCCAGCAGCTTAGTCGTCGGGGGCTACAATGAGCAGTTCTTC. Its protein product is CASSLVVGGYNEQFF.

The chain employs TRBV15 and TRBJ2-3; a weak D match, TRBD2 (5 bases). Between the trimmed V and J ends, which lost 6 bases and 3 bases, there was a span of 10 bases. CDR3 length: 13 residues. From germline, CDR1 is LNHNV and CDR2 YYDKDF (reference sequence). Written as DNA, the CDR3 is TGTGCCACCAGGGACTCGGGGACAGATACGCAGTATTTT. Its protein is CATRDSGTDTQYF.

The table lists this clone with a count of one. In DNA, the CDR3 is TGTGCCAGTAGCGGGGACAAGTTCTACAATGAGCAGTTCTTC. Residues: CASSGDKFYNEQFF. The chain carries TRBV19 and TRBJ2-1; tentative D call: TRBD1 (6 bases). The V end lost 6 bases, the J end lost 3 bases, and 12 bases lay between the germline ends. CDR3 size: 14 residues. Germline CDR1 and CDR2: LNHDA and SQIVND (reference sequence).

The chain combines TRBV27 with TRBJ1-6; TRBD1 matches 9 bases. There are 17 residues in the CDR3. Per germline, CDR1 MNHEY and CDR2 SMNVEV (reference sequence). The J segment lost 7 bases and the V segment lost 7 bases, leaving 14 bases of the junction unmatched. The CDR3 nucleotides are TGTGCCAGCAAACTTAAGGCACAGGGGGCGGTCAATTCACCCCTCCACTTT. Protein: CASKLKAQGAVNSPLHF.

The V call is TRBV11-2, the J call TRBJ1-4; 8 positions match TRBD1. This CDR3 spans 14 amino acids. Germline CDR1 and CDR2: SGHAT and FQNNGV. V shed 8 bases and J 10 bases; nucleotides not matched to a gene: 12. The CDR3 here is CASGDPGGATKLFF. CDR3 DNA sequence: TGTGCCAGCGGAGATCCAGGGGGCGCGACAAAACTGTTTTTT.

The chain carries TRBV28 and TRBJ1-6, with D unclear. Per germline, CDR1 MDHEN and CDR2 SYDVKM. V was trimmed by 3 bases and J by 7 bases, leaving 4 bases between them. The CDR3 sequence is 12 residues long. The CDR3 here is CASSLRNSPLHF. The DNA of the CDR3 is TGTGCCAGCAGTTTGAGGAATTCACCCCTCCACTTT. Complete variable domain (other parts from reference TRBV28 and TRBJ1-6): DVKVTQSSRYLVKRTGEKVFLECVQDMDHENMFWYRQDPGLGLRLIYFSYDVKMKEKGDIPEGYSVSREKKERFSLILESASTNQTSMYLCASSLRNSPLHFGNGTRLTVT.

V and J are TRBV28 and TRBJ1-6, with 7 positions matching TRBD1. Losses at the gene ends were 5 bases for V and 10 bases for J; bases not matched to a gene: 14. The germline V gene encodes CDR1 MDHEN and CDR2 SYDVKM. The CDR3 runs to 16 residues. This chain's CDR3 is CASSPTDRAPNSPLHF. The CDR3 DNA reads TGTGCCAGCAGTCCAACTGACAGGGCTCCAAACTCACCCCTCCACTTT.

The chain joins TRBV19 to TRBJ1-3; no definite D call. The CDR3 loop spans 16 amino acids. Germline CDR1 reads LNHDA; CDR2 reads SQIVND (reference sequence). Trimming stripped 6 bases from V and 0 bases from J, with 15 bases between. The DNA for the CDR3 is TGTGCCAGTAGCTTGACCCGAGGTTACTCTGGAAACACCATATATTTT. Protein sequence: CASSLTRGYSGNTIYF. The complete variable domain, with remaining parts taken from reference TRBV19 and TRBJ1-3, reads DGGITQSPKYLFRKEGQNVTLSCEQNLNHDAMYWYRQDPGQGLRLIYYSQIVNDFQKGDIAEGYSVSREKKESFPLTVTSAQKNPTAFYLCASSLTRGYSGNTIYFGEGSWLTVV.

With regard to this clone: The same CDR3 arises from other DNA sequences in this sample as well. The CDR3 bases are TGTGCCAGCAGTTTGCCAGGGGGCGGGACTGAAGCTTTCTTT. It is translated as CASSLPGGGTEAFF. This rearrangement joins TRBV28 to TRBJ1-1; TRBD1 matches 8 bases. V shed 3 bases and J 5 bases; nucleotides not matched to a gene: 5. CDR3 length: 14 amino acids. CDR1 is MDHEN, CDR2 SYDVKM, per germline. Combining the CDR3 with reference TRBV28 and TRBJ1-1 gives the whole variable domain DVKVTQSSRYLVKRTGEKVFLECVQDMDHENMFWYRQDPGLGLRLIYFSYDVKMKEKGDIPEGYSVSREKKERFSLILESASTNQTSMYLCASSLPGGGTEAFFGQGTRLTVV.

This clone was observed a handful of times. The chain links TRBV7-9 to TRBJ1-3; D is uncertain. The CDR3 extends over 15 amino acids. V lost 5 bases to trimming and J lost 8 bases, with 19 bases between them. Germline V gives CDR1 SEHNR, CDR2 FQNEAQ (reference sequence). CDR3 loop: CASSTHGSSPDTIYF. The CDR3 region has the DNA TGTGCCAGCAGCACACACGGGTCTTCCCCCGACACCATATATTTT.

The CDR3 DNA is TGTGCCAGCAGCTTAGTTCGGGGGTCCGATCAGCCCCAGCATTTT. Translated: CASSLVRGSDQPQHF. The rearrangement links TRBV7-2 to TRBJ1-5; D might be TRBD1 (5 bases). V lost 1 base, J lost 5 bases, and 12 bases lay in between. Germline lookup yields CDR1 SGHTA and CDR2 FQGNSA. The CDR3 has 15 amino acids.

The rearrangement uses TRBV2 and TRBJ2-7, with D maybe TRBD1 (5 bases). The length of the CDR3 is 14 residues. V shed 9 bases and J shed 0 bases, with 15 bases lying between them. Germline V gives CDR1 SNHLY, CDR2 FYNNEI. The CDR3 DNA follows: TGTGCCAGTCAGTGGCAGGGAAGCTCCTACGAGCAGTACTTC. It is translated as CASQWQGSSYEQYF.

The chain carries TRBV14 and TRBJ2-1; 9 bases match TRBD2. The CDR3 loop spans 16 amino acids. The V and J ends lost 2 bases and 7 bases, in that order; junction bases with no gene match: 9. CDR1 SGHDN and CDR2 FVKESK come from the germline V gene. The CDR3 reads CASSQQGAGGYNEQFF. CDR3 nucleotide sequence: TGTGCCAGCAGCCAACAGGGAGCGGGAGGCTATAATGAGCAGTTCTTC.

The chain employs TRBV11-1 and TRBJ2-2; the match to TRBD2 covers 9 bases. The CDR3 is 16 residues long. Germline trimming cut 5 bases from V and 2 bases from J; bases unmatched to any gene: 6. Germline V gene sequence: CDR1 SGHAT, CDR2 FQDESV (reference sequence). In nucleotides, the CDR3 is TGTGCCAGCAGCCCTCGGACTAGCGAAAACACCGGGGAGCTGTTTTTT. Its translation is CASSPRTSENTGELFF. The full variable domain, completed using reference TRBV11-1 and TRBJ2-2, is EAEVAQSPRYKITEKSQAVAFWCDPISGHATLYWYRQILGQGPELLVQFQDESVVDDSQLPKDRFSAERLKGVDSTLKIQPAELGDSAMYLCASSPRTSENTGELFFGEGSRLTVL.

This CDR3 is CASRKSGVTEAFF. The DNA of the CDR3 is TGCGCCAGCAGAAAATCAGGGGTAACTGAAGCTTTCTTT. The genes are TRBV10-1 and TRBJ1-1, with D possibly matching TRBD1 (6 bases). V gave up 6 bases and J gave up 5 bases, with 13 bases separating them. This CDR3 has 13 residues. Germline CDR1 reads WNHNN; CDR2 reads SYGVQD (reference sequence).

This clone was seen a single time. The chain couples TRBV7-2 to TRBJ1-2, with 8 bases that match TRBD1. With 3 bases clipped from V and 8 bases from J, the junction kept 8 bases outside the gene matches. This CDR3 is 14 amino acids long. Germline-derived CDR1 and CDR2 are SGHTA and FQGNSA. The CDR3 region is CASSFGQGSLGYTF. The CDR3, as DNA: TGTGCCAGCAGCTTCGGACAGGGTAGCCTCGGCTACACCTTC.

The chain has TRBV3-1 (or the pseudogene TRBV3-2) and TRBJ2-7; TRBD1 aligns across 10 bases. V lost 4 bases to trimming and J lost 0 bases; unmatched junction nucleotides: 3. Germline CDR1 reads LGHDT; CDR2 reads YNNKEL (reference sequence). The CDR3 consists of 15 residues. CDR3 sequence: CASSLGQGVSYEQYF. DNA of the CDR3: TGTGCCAGCAGCCTCGGACAGGGGGTCTCCTACGAGCAGTACTTC.

The chain employs TRBV18 and TRBJ2-3; 7 positions match TRBD2. V was clipped by 6 bases and J by 4 bases; unmatched bases: 13. CDR3 length: 16 residues. The germline gives CDR1 KGHSH, CDR2 LQKENI. The CDR3, as DNA: TGTGCCAGCTCTGAGGGACTATTCGTGGGCGCAGATACGCAGTATTTT. Residues: CASSEGLFVGADTQYF.

The V gene is TRBV6-5, the J gene TRBJ1-1; 7 bases map to TRBD1. CDR3 length equals 13 residues. CDR1 is MNHEY, CDR2 SVGAGI, per germline. J gave up 3 bases and V 6 bases, and 4 bases lay outside the gene matches. CDR3 sequence (DNA): TGTGCCAGCAGACAGGGGTTTTACACTGAAGCTTTCTTT. Protein: CASRQGFYTEAFF.

The chain combines TRBV12-3 or TRBV12-4 with TRBJ1-4; 7 bases align to TRBD1. This CDR3 is built from 13 residues. J was trimmed by 8 bases and V by 6 bases; bases with no gene match: 6. The DNA of the CDR3 is TGTGCCAGCAGGACAGGGAGTAACGAAAAACTGTTTTTT. Translation gives CASRTGSNEKLFF.